This T cell receptor beta chain was sequenced for a study of CD4 T cells in relation to SARS-CoV-2 and coronaviruses. Turning to the study itself: After roughly 11 days of antigen culture, PBMC TCR beta CDR3s were sequenced. Patient ages ranged from roughly 20 to 80, median 38.

This clone was observed a handful of times. What it binds is unknown. Naive or memory CD4+ cells were cultured 1:1 with T cell-depleted PBMCs plus CEF. Profiling relied on immunoSEQ multiplex PCR, and the TCRdb table lists in-frame clones only, not all of them. The data contain about 36,000 clones, around 77% of them singletons. General study results and limits: According to naive versus memory sequencing, detected responses are memory recall, not newly primed.

The CDR3 runs 15 residues. Trimming at V came to 5 bases and at J to 3 bases, leaving 6 bases not matched to a gene. Germline assignment: CDR1 SEHNR and CDR2 FQNEAQ (reference sequence). The chain is built from TRBV7-9 and TRBJ1-2; 10 positions agree with TRBD1. The sequence was collected from an adult with COVID-19. Sequencing input: memory CD4+ T cells from PBMCs, cultured in vitro. CDR3 loop: CASSVTTGGDYGYTF. The CDR3, as DNA: TGTGCCAGCAGCGTAACGACAGGGGGCGACTATGGCTACACCTTC.